Below are 2 T cell receptor beta chains sequenced from a single sample in a study of long-term antiretroviral therapy in people with HIV. The authors ran the immunoSEQ assay, v3.0, at survey level. Only in-frame clones appear in the TCRdb table, and some are missing; sequencing was by immunoSEQ multiplex PCR. The sample shows around 26,000 clones, roughly 85% of them seen only once. The sequenced sample was unsorted PBMCs, obtained 1.2 years after starting antiretroviral therapy. Every receptor here comes from a woman aged 40 to 49 with HIV.

This clone was detected a few times. The V and J genes are TRBV5-4 and TRBJ1-2; no clear D. The CDR3 runs 13 residues. Trimming pared 4 bases from V and 6 bases from J, leaving 13 bases between. Looked up from germline, CDR1 is SGHNT and CDR2 is YYREEE (reference sequence). The CDR3 loop reads CASSPQRSDGYTF. The CDR3 DNA follows: TGTGCCAGCAGCCCCCAGCGGTCAGATGGCTACACCTTC.

The V and J genes are TRBV5-4 and TRBJ2-2; 11 positions match TRBD1. The CDR3 is 16 amino acids. Germline values: CDR1 SGHNT, CDR2 YYREEE (reference sequence). V gave up 5 bases and J gave up 4 bases; unmatched junction bases: 7. The CDR3 spells CASSYRDRGATGELFF. DNA for the CDR3: TGTGCCAGCAGTTATAGGGACAGGGGGGCCACCGGGGAGCTGTTTTTT.